These 25 T cell receptor beta chains were sequenced from one sample in a study of T and B cells in COVID-19 patients. TRB rearrangements were amplified by multiplex PCR with BIOMED2 TRB-A/B primers. TCRdb used MiXCR to reprocess the multiplex PCR reads, holding one entry per CDR3 protein. The data hold fewer than 25,000 distinct CDR3 sequences, with approximately 28% observed a single time. From blood, about 250-550 ng of genomic DNA served as TRB template. What was sequenced was blood. The receptors were gathered from a human donor who had recovered from COVID-19.

A word on this clonotype: This could be a read error, since a much larger clone is one nucleotide away. The V and J genes are TRBV6-5 and TRBJ2-3, with 8 bases identical to TRBD2. Trimming took 0 bases from V and 2 from J; bases not matched to a gene: 7. The CDR3 covers 17 residues. CDR1 is MNHEY and CDR2 is SVGAGI in the germline V gene. CDR3 protein: CASSYSIVAGNTDTQYF. CDR3 DNA: TGTGCCAGCAGTTACTCGATAGTAGCGGGAAACACAGATACGCAGTATTTT.

This sequence joins TRBV18 and TRBJ1-4, with D unclear. With 2 bases removed from V and 7 bases from J, the gap between germline ends came to 20 bases. The germline V gene has CDR1 KGHSH and CDR2 LQKENI. The CDR3 extends over 17 amino acids. The CDR3 here is CASSPGGNRGLGEKLFF. The CDR3 DNA reads TGTGCCAGCTCACCAGGCGGAAACCGTGGACTTGGTGAAAAACTGTTTTTT.

This clonotype was recorded a few times. The rearrangement links TRBV12-3 or TRBV12-4 to TRBJ2-7; 10 bases align to TRBD2. V shed 6 bases, J shed 0 bases, and the junction held 8 bases outside the gene matches. The CDR3 has 16 residues. The CDR3 spells CASSGTSAFSSYEQYF. The CDR3 coding sequence is TGTGCCAGCAGCGGGACTAGCGCGTTCAGCTCCTACGAGCAGTACTTC.

For this clonotype: This sequence may be a read error, since a much larger clone differs from it by one base. The chain is built from TRBV19 and TRBJ2-7; 7 nucleotides line up with TRBD2. The germline V gene has CDR1 LNHDA and CDR2 SQIVND (reference sequence). There are 13 residues in the CDR3. The CDR3 protein is CVSSLGLVYEQYF. The CDR3 nucleotides are TGTGTCAGTAGTCTCGGACTAGTCTACGAGCAGTACTTC.

This clonotype has more than one count but fewer than ten. The V call is TRBV6-5, the J call TRBJ1-1; weak D call: TRBD1 (5 bases). CDR1 MNHEY and CDR2 SVGAGI come from the germline V gene. V shed 6 bases and J shed 1 base, with 9 bases lying between them. This CDR3 has 13 residues. The CDR3 sequence is CASRRGKNTEAFF. For the CDR3, the DNA is TGTGCCAGCAGACGGGGGAAGAACACTGAAGCTTTCTTT.

This clonotype ranks as medium-sized. This chain joins TRBV19 and TRBJ2-1; TRBD2 agrees at 9 bases. Germline CDR1 is LNHDA and CDR2 is SQIVND (reference sequence). This CDR3 region has 16 residues. With 7 bases clipped from V and 4 bases from J, the junction kept 11 bases outside the gene matches. For the CDR3, the DNA is TGTGCCAGTACCAATAGCGGCGGGAGGGATTACAATGAGCAGTTCTTC. Translating it yields CASTNSGGRDYNEQFF.

There are a few counts of this clonotype. The chain recombines TRBV27 with TRBJ2-3; D possibly corresponds to TRBD2 (7 bases). Looked up from germline, CDR1 is MNHEY and CDR2 is SMNVEV (reference sequence). Trimming removed 4 bases at V and 2 bases at J, with 19 bases between. The CDR3 runs 17 residues. CDR3 DNA sequence: TGTGCCAGCAGTTACGGAAGGGGGGGGGGGATCACAGATACGCAGTATTTT. It encodes CASSYGRGGGITDTQYF.

This chain uses TRBV6-6 with TRBJ1-5; D gene ambiguous. V lost 5 bases and J lost 9, with 20 bases in between. The germline V gene has CDR1 MNHNY and CDR2 SVGAGI (reference sequence). This CDR3 region has 15 residues. The CDR3 bases are TGTGCCAGCAGTCCCCTAGACCGGGATTTGCGGCCCCAGCATTTT. It codes for CASSPLDRDLRPQHF.

V and J are TRBV6-5 and TRBJ1-2, with 8 bases identical to TRBD1. The V and J ends lost 2 bases and 5 bases, in that order; junction bases with no gene match: 7. Germline loops: CDR1 MNHEY, CDR2 SVGAGI. The CDR3 contains 15 residues. The CDR3 loop reads CASSYRVDRGYGYTF. The CDR3 DNA reads TGTGCCAGCAGTTACCGGGTCGACAGGGGATATGGCTACACCTTC.

This clonotype has just one count. Mismatch with germline at one junction end may stem from a read error. The rearrangement uses TRBV6-1 and TRBJ2-1, with 9 bases aligning to TRBD2. Germline assignment: CDR1 MNHNS and CDR2 SASEGT. This CDR3 is built from 16 residues. This CDR3 reads CATSGSAGGPYNEQFF. The CDR3 DNA follows: TGTGCCACCAGTGGATCGGCGGGAGGGCCCTACAATGAGCAGTTCTTC.

This clonotype was detected only a few times. The chain couples TRBV15 to TRBJ2-7; possible D gene TRBD2, 7 bases. The CDR3 runs to 16 residues. The germline V gene encodes CDR1 LNHNV and CDR2 YYDKDF (reference sequence). V gave up 0 bases and J gave up 2 bases, with 14 bases separating them. CDR3 protein: CATSRDARGAPYEQYF. The CDR3 DNA reads TGTGCCACCAGCAGAGATGCCCGGGGGGCCCCCTACGAGCAGTACTTC. The variable domain in full, with the rest retrieved from reference TRBV15 and TRBJ2-7, is DAMVIQNPRYQVTQFGKPVTLSCSQTLNHNVMYWYQQKSSQAPKLLFHYYDKDFNNEADTPDNFQSRRPNTSFCFLDIRSPGLGDTAMYLCATSRDARGAPYEQYFGPGTRLTVT.

This clonotype was observed a few times. The J gene is TRBJ1-6, the V gene TRBV19, with D tentatively TRBD1 (6 bases). Germline loops: CDR1 LNHDA, CDR2 SQIVND (reference sequence). CDR3 length: 20 amino acids. Trimming shortened V by 3 bases and J by 4 bases, and 25 bases separated the two germline ends. CDR3 sequence (DNA): TGTGCCAGTAGTATCGACAGGCGTTATTTTCCCTGTGTTTATAATTCACCCCTCCACTTT. It encodes CASSIDRRYFPCVYNSPLHF.

This clonotype turned up a few times. This chain joins TRBV6-5 and TRBJ2-1, with 10 bases lining up with TRBD1. CDR1 and CDR2 (germline): MNHEY, SVGAGI. The junction had 7 bases not matched to a gene; V was cut back by 6 bases and J by 5 bases. The CDR3 is 15 residues long. The CDR3 region is CASRPGQGGNNEQFF. The CDR3 DNA reads TGTGCCAGCAGACCAGGACAGGGGGGAAACAATGAGCAGTTCTTC.

This clonotype was seen a handful of times. V usage is TRBV12-3 or TRBV12-4 and J usage is TRBJ1-5; D is unresolved. V was cut by 3 bases and J by 4 bases, with 10 bases left in between. The length of the CDR3 is 14 residues. The CDR3 region is CASSFSSENQPQHF. CDR3 DNA sequence: TGTGCCAGCAGTTTCTCATCGGAGAATCAGCCCCAGCATTTT.

This clonotype appeared a few times. The rearrangement joins TRBV19 to TRBJ1-5; 10 bases agree with TRBD1. The CDR3 sequence is 14 residues long. From germline, CDR1 is LNHDA and CDR2 SQIVND (reference sequence). V shed 10 bases and J 2 bases; nucleotides not matched to a gene: 5. CDR3 amino acids: CATSGTGGNQPQHF. CDR3 in DNA: TGTGCCACTTCCGGGACAGGGGGCAATCAGCCCCAGCATTTT. The full variable domain, rest sourced from reference TRBV19 and TRBJ1-5, is DGGITQSPKYLFRKEGQNVTLSCEQNLNHDAMYWYRQDPGQGLRLIYYSQIVNDFQKGDIAEGYSVSREKKESFPLTVTSAQKNPTAFYLCATSGTGGNQPQHFGDGTRLSIL.

This clonotype has more than one count but fewer than ten. This chain joins TRBV27 and TRBJ2-6; 7 bases are shared with TRBD1. The V gene end was trimmed by 5 bases and the J gene end by 0 bases; junction bases not matched to a gene: 4. The CDR3 is 16 amino acids. Germline V gene data show CDR1 as MNHEY and CDR2 as SMNVEV (reference sequence). CDR3 residues: CASSPTGSSGANVLTF. CDR3 DNA: TGTGCCAGCAGTCCGACAGGGAGCTCTGGGGCCAACGTCCTGACTTTC.

The chain carries TRBV19 and TRBJ2-4; D remains unclear. This CDR3 has 15 residues. Trimming left V 5 bases short and J 3 bases short, with 14 bases between. The V gene's germline CDR1 is LNHDA and CDR2 SQIVND (reference sequence). The CDR3 nucleotides read TGTGCCAGTAGTCCCGGGCCCTCAAACAAAAACATTCAGTACTTC. This encodes CASSPGPSNKNIQYF.

On this clonotype: One base away lies a much larger clone, so this may be a sequencing read error. The CDR3 DNA is TGTGCCACCGAGATAAAGCTTTACAATGAGCAGTTCTTC. It yields the protein CATEIKLYNEQFF. The chain carries TRBV19 and TRBJ2-1; D gene uncertain. Trimming took off 10 bases at V and 4 bases at J, with 14 bases between the two ends. Germline assignment: CDR1 LNHDA and CDR2 SQIVND (reference sequence). This CDR3 spans 13 amino acids.

This clonotype was found a few times. This sequence joins TRBV7-2 and TRBJ2-1; 8 bases are a match to TRBD2. J gave up 7 bases and V 4 bases, and 6 bases lay outside the gene matches. CDR1 is SGHTA and CDR2 is FQGNSA in the germline V gene. The CDR3 is 14 residues long. The CDR3 DNA is TGTGCCAGCAGCTCACTGACTAGCGCGAATGAGCAGTTCTTC. It encodes CASSSLTSANEQFF.

This clonotype was counted between two and nine times. This chain joins TRBV6-5 and TRBJ2-3; TRBD1 matches 7 bases. Unmatched junction bases numbered 11, after V lost 5 bases and J lost 9 bases. Germline CDR1 MNHEY, CDR2 SVGAGI. The CDR3 runs to 14 residues. CDR3: CASSVPGQTITQYF. In nucleotides, the CDR3 is TGTGCCAGCAGTGTCCCGGGACAGACGATCACGCAGTATTTT.

The V gene is TRBV6-5, the J gene TRBJ2-5, with a possible D match to TRBD1 (6 bases). The CDR3 has 14 residues. The germline V gene has CDR1 MNHEY and CDR2 SVGAGI. Deletions cut 1 base from V and 5 bases from J, with 11 bases between. CDR3 region: CASSYFKGVETQYF. The CDR3 DNA is TGTGCCAGCAGTTACTTTAAGGGGGTGGAGACCCAGTACTTC.

This chain links TRBV6-5 with TRBJ2-7, with 7 bases lining up with TRBD2. The last part of the DNA fits TRBJ2-4 better; the J call may be wrong. The CDR3 is 13 residues long. Germline V gives CDR1 MNHEY, CDR2 SVGAGI. For the CDR3, the DNA is TGTGCCAGCAGCCCTGGGGGGGGGAACATTCAGTACTTC. Amino acids: CASSPGGGNIQYF.

This clonotype was seen a handful of times. V gene TRBV30 combines with J gene TRBJ1-1; D is unclear. Germline CDR1 reads GTSNPN; CDR2 reads SVGIG (reference sequence). Deletions cut 4 bases from V and 1 base from J, with 10 bases between. The CDR3 loop spans 13 amino acids. CDR3 DNA: TGTGCCTGGACTGGGGTTGGGAACACTGAAGCTTTCTTT. Residues: CAWTGVGNTEAFF.

In this sample, this clonotype turned up a few times. The J gene is TRBJ2-1, the V gene TRBV30, with 7 positions matching TRBD2. CDR3 length equals 15 residues. The V and J ends lost 2 bases and 2 bases, in that order; junction bases with no gene match: 6. CDR1 and CDR2 from the germline V gene are GTSNPN and SVGIG (reference sequence). The CDR3 DNA sequence: TGTGCCTGGAGTCGCCCGGGGGGACCCTACAATGAGCAGTTCTTC. Its translation is CAWSRPGGPYNEQFF.

CDR3 sequence: CASSRTGRRPQETQYF. CDR3 in DNA: TGTGCCAGCAGCAGGACAGGGCGGAGGCCCCAAGAGACCCAGTACTTC. The chain has TRBV27 and TRBJ2-5; 8 bases are a match to TRBD1. Germline V gives CDR1 MNHEY, CDR2 SMNVEV (reference sequence). J gave up 1 base and V 6 bases, and 10 bases lay outside the gene matches. There are 16 residues in the CDR3.